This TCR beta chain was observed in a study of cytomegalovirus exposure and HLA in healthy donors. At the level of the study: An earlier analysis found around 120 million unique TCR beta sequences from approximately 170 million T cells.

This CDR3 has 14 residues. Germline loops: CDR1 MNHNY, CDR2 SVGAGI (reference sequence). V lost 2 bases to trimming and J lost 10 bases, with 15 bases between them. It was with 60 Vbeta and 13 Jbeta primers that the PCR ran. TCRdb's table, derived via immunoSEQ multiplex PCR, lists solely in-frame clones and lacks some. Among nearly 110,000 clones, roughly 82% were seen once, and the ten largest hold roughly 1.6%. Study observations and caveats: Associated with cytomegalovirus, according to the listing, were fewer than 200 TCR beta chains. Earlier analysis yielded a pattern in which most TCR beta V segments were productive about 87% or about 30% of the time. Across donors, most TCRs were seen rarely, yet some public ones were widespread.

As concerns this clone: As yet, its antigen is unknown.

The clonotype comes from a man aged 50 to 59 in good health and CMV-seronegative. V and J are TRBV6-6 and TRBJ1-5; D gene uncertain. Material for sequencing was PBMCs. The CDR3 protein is CASSYPGEGKPQHF. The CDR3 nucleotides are TGTGCCAGCAGTTACCCGGGTGAAGGAAAACCCCAGCATTTT.